The TCR beta chain under discussion was sequenced for a study of blood T cell repertoires in COVID-19. Study at large: The origin of the acute and convalescent COVID-19 samples was the United States, Italy and Spain. Sample material is recorded as cDNA or gDNA derived from T cells, B-cell-depleted T cells, or PBMCs.

Authors' methods: Amplification from reference gene primers served as the basis for estimated nucleated cell counts. The method was immunoSEQ multiplex PCR; TCRdb's version includes in-frame clones alone and lacks a portion of them. V and J calls and clone size are as listed in that table; D and trimming were resolved from the DNA. Of roughly 270,000 clones listed, roughly 88% are singletons. Germline CDR1 and CDR2: SGHRS and YFSETQ. This CDR3 is built from 14 residues. Trimming took off 4 bases at V and 0 bases at J, with 11 bases between the two ends. This sequence originates from a man younger than 35 with active or convalescent COVID-19. What was sequenced was peripheral blood. The chain links TRBV5-1 to TRBJ2-7, with D perhaps matching TRBD1 (6 bases). This CDR3 reads CASSQTGPSYEQYF. The CDR3 bases are TGCGCCAGCAGCCAGACAGGACCCTCCTACGAGCAGTACTTC. The full variable domain, its missing parts supplied by reference TRBV5-1 and TRBJ2-7, is KAGVTQTPRYLIKTRGQQVTLSCSPISGHRSVSWYQQTPGQGLQFLFEYFSETQRNKGNFPGRFSGRQFSNSRSEMNVSTLELGDSALYLCASSQTGPSYEQYFGPGTRLTVT.